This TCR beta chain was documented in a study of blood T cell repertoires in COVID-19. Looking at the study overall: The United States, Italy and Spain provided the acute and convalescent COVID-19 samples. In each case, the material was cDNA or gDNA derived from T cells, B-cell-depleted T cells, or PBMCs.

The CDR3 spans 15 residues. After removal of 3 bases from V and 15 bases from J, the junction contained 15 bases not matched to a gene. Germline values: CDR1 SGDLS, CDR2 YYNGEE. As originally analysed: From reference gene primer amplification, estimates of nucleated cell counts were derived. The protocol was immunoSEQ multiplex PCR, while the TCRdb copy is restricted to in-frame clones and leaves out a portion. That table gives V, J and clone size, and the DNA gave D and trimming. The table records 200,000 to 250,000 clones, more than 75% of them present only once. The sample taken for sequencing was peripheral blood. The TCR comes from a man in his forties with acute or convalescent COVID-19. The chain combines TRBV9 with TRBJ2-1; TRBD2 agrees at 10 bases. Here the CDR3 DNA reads TGTGCCAGCAGCGCACCCGGGACCCCCGGGACTAGCGTGTTCTTC. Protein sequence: CASSAPGTPGTSVFF.